This T cell receptor beta chain was captured by sequencing in a study of blood T cell repertoires in COVID-19. Study in general: Whether acute or convalescent, the COVID-19 samples came from the United States, Italy and Spain. T cells, B-cell-depleted T cells, or PBMCs provided the cDNA or gDNA that served as material.

This table comes from immunoSEQ multiplex PCR, and its TCRdb copy is limited to in-frame clones, with some not included. The table records 250,000 to 300,000 clones, 85% to 90% of them present only once. Seattle patients were enrolled while actively infected and followed longitudinally. The V gene end was trimmed by 10 bases and the J gene end by 3 bases; junction bases not matched to a gene: 14. The CDR3 has 16 residues. Per the germline V gene, CDR1 is SEHNR and CDR2 is FQNEAQ (reference sequence). Sequencing was performed on peripheral blood. The clonotype comes from a woman between 25 and 40 years old with COVID-19, enrolled during active disease. The rearrangement joins TRBV7-9 to TRBJ2-2, with TRBD2 matching over 7 bases. DNA of the CDR3: TGTGCCATGGCTTTTACCGGGACTACGTACACCGGGGAGCTGTTTTTT. Its translation: CAMAFTGTTYTGELFF.